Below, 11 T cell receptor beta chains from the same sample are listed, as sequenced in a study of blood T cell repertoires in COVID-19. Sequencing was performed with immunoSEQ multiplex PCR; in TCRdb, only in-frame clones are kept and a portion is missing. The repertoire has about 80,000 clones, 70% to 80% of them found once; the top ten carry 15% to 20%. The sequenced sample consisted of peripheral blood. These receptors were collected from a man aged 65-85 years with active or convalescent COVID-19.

The CDR3 DNA follows: TGTGCCAGCAGCGTTGGACAGCTCACTGAAGCTTTCTTT. This sequence encodes CASSVGQLTEAFF. V usage is TRBV9 and J usage is TRBJ1-1; maybe TRBD1 (6 bases). With 2 bases removed from V and 4 bases from J, the gap between germline ends came to 9 bases. The germline gives CDR1 SGDLS, CDR2 YYNGEE. The CDR3 runs 13 residues.

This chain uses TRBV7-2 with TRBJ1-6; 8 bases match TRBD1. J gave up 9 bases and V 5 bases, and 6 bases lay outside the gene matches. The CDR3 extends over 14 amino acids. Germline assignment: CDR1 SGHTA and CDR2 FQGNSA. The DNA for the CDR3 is TGTGCCAGCAGCCGGGGACAGGCCGGTTCACCCCTCCACTTT. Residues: CASSRGQAGSPLHF.

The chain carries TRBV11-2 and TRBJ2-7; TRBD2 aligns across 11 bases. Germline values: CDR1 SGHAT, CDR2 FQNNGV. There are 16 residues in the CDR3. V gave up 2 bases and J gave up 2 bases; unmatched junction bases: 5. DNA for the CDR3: TGTGCCAGCAGCTTAAAACTAGCGGGGGTTCCCTACGAGCAGTACTTC. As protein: CASSLKLAGVPYEQYF.

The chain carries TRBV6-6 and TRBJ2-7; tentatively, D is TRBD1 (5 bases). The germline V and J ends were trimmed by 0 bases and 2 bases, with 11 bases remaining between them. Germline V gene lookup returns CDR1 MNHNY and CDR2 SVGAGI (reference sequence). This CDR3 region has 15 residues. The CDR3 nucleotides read TGTGCCAGCAGTTACTCGCCCCAGGGAACCTACGAGCAGTACTTC. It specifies CASSYSPQGTYEQYF.

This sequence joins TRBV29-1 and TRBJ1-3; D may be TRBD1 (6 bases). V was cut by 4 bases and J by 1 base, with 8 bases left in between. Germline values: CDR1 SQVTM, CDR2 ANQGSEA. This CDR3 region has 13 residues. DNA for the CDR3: TGCAGCGTTGGAGACAGGTCTGGAAACACCATATATTTT. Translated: CSVGDRSGNTIYF.

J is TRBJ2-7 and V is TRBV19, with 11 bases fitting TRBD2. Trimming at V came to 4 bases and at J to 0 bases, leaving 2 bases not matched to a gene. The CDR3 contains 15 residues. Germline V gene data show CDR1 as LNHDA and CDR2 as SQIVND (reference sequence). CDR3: CASSRLAGSSYEQYF. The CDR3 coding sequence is TGTGCCAGTAGTAGACTAGCGGGGAGCTCCTACGAGCAGTACTTC.

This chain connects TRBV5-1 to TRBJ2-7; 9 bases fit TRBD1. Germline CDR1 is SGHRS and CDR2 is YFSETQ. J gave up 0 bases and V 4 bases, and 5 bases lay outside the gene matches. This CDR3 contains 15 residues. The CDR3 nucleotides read TGCGCCAGCAGCCGGACAGGGGACTACTCCTACGAGCAGTACTTC. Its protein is CASSRTGDYSYEQYF.

CDR3 DNA: TGTGCCAGTAGTCTCCGGGAGGGGACAGATACGCAGTATTTT. It translates to CASSLREGTDTQYF. This sequence joins TRBV19 and TRBJ2-3, with 8 positions matching TRBD2. The CDR3 is made up of 14 amino acids. Germline V gene lookup returns CDR1 LNHDA and CDR2 SQIVND (reference sequence). Trimming took 5 bases from V and 3 from J; bases not matched to a gene: 4.

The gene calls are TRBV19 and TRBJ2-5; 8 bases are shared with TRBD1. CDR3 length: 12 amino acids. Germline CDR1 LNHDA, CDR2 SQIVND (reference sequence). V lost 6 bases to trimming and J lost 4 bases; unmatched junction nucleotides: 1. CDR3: CASRQGGETQYF. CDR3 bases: TGTGCCAGTAGACAGGGGGGAGAGACCCAGTACTTC.

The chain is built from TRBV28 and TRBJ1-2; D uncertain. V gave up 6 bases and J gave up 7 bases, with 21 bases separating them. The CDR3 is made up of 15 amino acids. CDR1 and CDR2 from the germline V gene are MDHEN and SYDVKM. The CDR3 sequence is CASSQEAVYLRGYTF. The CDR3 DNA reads TGTGCCAGCAGCCAGGAGGCAGTTTATCTTCGTGGCTACACCTTC.

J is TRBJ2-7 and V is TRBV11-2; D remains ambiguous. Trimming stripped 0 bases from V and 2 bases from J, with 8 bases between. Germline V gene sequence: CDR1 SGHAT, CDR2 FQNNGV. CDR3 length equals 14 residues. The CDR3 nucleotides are TGTGCCAGCAGCTTAGACAGGTTAGCCTACGAGCAGTACTTC. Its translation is CASSLDRLAYEQYF.